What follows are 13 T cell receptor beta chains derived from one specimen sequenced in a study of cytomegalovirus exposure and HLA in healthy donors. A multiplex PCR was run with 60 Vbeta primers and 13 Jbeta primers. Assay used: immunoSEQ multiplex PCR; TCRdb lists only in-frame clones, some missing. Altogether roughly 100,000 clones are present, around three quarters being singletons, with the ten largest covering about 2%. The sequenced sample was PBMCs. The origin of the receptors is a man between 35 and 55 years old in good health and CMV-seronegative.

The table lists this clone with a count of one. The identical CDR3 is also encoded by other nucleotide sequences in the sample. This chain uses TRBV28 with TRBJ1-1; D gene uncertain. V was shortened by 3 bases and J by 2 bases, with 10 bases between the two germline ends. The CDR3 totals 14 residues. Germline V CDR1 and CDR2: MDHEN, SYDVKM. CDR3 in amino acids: CASSLSRVNTEAFF. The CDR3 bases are TGTGCCAGCAGTTTGTCACGGGTAAACACTGAAGCTTTCTTT.

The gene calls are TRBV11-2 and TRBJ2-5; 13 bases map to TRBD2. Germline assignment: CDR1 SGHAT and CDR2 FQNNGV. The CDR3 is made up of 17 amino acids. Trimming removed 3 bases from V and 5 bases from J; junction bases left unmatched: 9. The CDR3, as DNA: TGTGCCAGCAGCTTTGGCACTAGCGGGAGGGCCGGGGAGACCCAGTACTTC. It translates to CASSFGTSGRAGETQYF.

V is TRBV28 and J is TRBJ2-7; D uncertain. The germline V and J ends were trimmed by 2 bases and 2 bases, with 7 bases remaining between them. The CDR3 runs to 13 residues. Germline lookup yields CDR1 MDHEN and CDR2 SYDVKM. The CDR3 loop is CASSLMTTYEQYF. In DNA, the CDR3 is TGTGCCAGCAGTTTAATGACAACCTACGAGCAGTACTTC.

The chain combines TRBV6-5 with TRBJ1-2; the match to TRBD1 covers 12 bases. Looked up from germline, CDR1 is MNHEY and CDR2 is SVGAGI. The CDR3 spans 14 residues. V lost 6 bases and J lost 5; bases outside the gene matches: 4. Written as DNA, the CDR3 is TGTGCCAGCAGGAAGGGACAGGGGGCTTATGGCTACACCTTC. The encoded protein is CASRKGQGAYGYTF.

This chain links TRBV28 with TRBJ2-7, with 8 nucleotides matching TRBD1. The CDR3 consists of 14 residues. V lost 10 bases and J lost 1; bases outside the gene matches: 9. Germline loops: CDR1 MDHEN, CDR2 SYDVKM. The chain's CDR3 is CATASGTGSYEQYF. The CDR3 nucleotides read TGTGCCACCGCCTCCGGGACAGGATCCTACGAGCAGTACTTC.

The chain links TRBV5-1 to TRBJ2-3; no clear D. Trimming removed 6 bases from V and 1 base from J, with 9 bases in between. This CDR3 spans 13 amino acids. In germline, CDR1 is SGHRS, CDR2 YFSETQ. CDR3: CASTTSGTDTQYF. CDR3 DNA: TGCGCCAGCACAACCTCGGGCACAGATACGCAGTATTTT.

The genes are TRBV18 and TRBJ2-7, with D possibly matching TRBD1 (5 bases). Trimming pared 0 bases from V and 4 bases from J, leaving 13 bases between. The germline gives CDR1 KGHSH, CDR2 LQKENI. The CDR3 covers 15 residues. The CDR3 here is CASSPPGAPPYEQYF. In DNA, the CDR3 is TGTGCCAGCTCACCACCAGGGGCCCCCCCTTACGAGCAGTACTTC.

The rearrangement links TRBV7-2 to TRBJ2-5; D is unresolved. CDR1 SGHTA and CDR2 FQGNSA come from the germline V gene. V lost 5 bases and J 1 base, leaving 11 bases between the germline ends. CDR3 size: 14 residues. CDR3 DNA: TGTGCCAGCAGCCCCGACATTTTCCAAGAGACCCAGTACTTC. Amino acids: CASSPDIFQETQYF. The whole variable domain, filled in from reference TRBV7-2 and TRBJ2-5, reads GAGVSQSPSNKVTEKGKDVELRCDPISGHTALYWYRQSLGQGLEFLIYFQGNSAPDKSGLPSDRFSAERTGGSVSTLTIQRTQQEDSAVYLCASSPDIFQETQYFGPGTRLLVL.

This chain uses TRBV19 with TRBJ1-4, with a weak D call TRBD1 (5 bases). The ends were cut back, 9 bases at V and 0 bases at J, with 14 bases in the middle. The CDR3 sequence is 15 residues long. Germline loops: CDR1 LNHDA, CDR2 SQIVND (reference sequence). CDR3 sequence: CASWEPGTTNEKLFF. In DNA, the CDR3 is TGTGCCAGCTGGGAACCAGGGACAACTAATGAAAAACTGTTTTTT.

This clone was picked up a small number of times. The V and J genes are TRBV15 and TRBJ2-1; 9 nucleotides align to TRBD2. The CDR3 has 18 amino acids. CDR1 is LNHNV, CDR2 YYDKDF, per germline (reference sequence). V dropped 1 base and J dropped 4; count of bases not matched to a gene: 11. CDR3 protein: CATSRAEGEAGGYNEQFF. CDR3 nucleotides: TGTGCCACCAGCAGAGCGGAAGGAGAGGCGGGAGGGTACAATGAGCAGTTCTTC.

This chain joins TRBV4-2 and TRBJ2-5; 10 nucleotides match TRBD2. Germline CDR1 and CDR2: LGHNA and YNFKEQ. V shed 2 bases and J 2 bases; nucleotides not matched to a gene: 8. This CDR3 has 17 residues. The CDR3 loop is CASSQSLTSGVQETQYF. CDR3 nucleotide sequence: TGTGCCAGCAGCCAATCTCTCACTAGCGGGGTACAAGAGACCCAGTACTTC.

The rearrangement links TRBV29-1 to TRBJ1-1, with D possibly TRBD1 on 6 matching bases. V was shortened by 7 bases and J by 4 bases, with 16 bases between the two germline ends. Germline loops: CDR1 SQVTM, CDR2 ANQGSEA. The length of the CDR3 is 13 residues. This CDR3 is CSGGEGRGTEAFF. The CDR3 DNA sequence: TGCAGCGGGGGCGAGGGCAGGGGCACTGAAGCTTTCTTT. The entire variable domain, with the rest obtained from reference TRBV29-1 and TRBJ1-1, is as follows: SAVISQKPSRDICQRGTSLTIQCQVDSQVTMMFWYRQQPGQSLTLIATANQGSEATYESGFVIDKFPISRPNLTFSTLTVSNMSPEDSSIYLCSGGEGRGTEAFFGQGTRLTVV.

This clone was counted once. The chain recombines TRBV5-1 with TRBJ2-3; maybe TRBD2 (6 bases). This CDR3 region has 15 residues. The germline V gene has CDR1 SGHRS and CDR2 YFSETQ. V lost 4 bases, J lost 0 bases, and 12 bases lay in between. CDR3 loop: CASSMGEDSTDTQYF. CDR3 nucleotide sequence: TGCGCCAGCAGCATGGGGGAGGATAGCACAGATACGCAGTATTTT.